The sample holds many counts of the clone carrying this TCR beta chain. Its antigen remains unknown. For CDR3 and TCR beta VDJ profiling, genomic DNA was the template used. TCRdb recomputed calls from the reads with MiXCR, one row per CDR3 protein. The repertoire has approximately 300,000 distinct CDR3 sequences, roughly 61% of them found once; the top ten carry 1% to 1.5%. This sample stems from a study of CD8+CD57+ T cells in acquired aplastic anemia. Turning to the study itself: DNA per sorted CD4+ or CD8+ sample ranged roughly 0.17 to 27.4 ug, averaging roughly 3.2 ug. Study-level results: Patients and controls shared twenty-nine CD8+ CDR3 sequences.

Trimming left V 4 bases short and J 4 bases short, with 9 bases between. The CDR3 loop spans 12 amino acids. The germline CDR1 and CDR2 sequences are SQVTM and ANQGSEA. It was patients with CD8+CD57+ cell expansion by flow cytometry who were chosen for sequencing. All participating patients were living with severe acquired aplastic anemia. Blood came from patients not yet given any therapy. The sample comprised sorted CD4+, CD8+, or CD8+CD57+ T cells (not recorded which) from PBMCs. The receptor was derived from a human donor with aplastic anemia. The chain recombines TRBV29-1 with TRBJ2-3, with a tentative D call TRBD1 (6 bases). CDR3 DNA: TGCAGCGTTGGACAGGATGCAGATACGCAGTATTTT. Its translation: CSVGQDADTQYF.